The next 26 T cell receptor beta chains were all read from a single sample in a study of blood T cell repertoires in COVID-19. Clones were read by immunoSEQ multiplex PCR, and TCRdb kept only the in-frame ones, dropping some. Counted here are nearly 250,000 clones, 70% to 90% occurring once; the ten biggest clones make up over 7.5%. Input material: PBMCs or T cells enriched from blood (not recorded which). Every receptor here comes from a woman between 45 and 65 years old with acute COVID-19.

The genes are TRBV5-1 and TRBJ2-2; D may be TRBD2 (7 bases). V was pared by 4 bases and J by 4 bases, with 11 bases between. The V gene's germline CDR1 is SGHRS and CDR2 YFSETQ. The CDR3 extends over 14 amino acids. The CDR3 nucleotides are TGCGCCAGCAGCGGGGGGGCTTCCACCGGGGAGCTGTTTTTT. This encodes CASSGGASTGELFF.

The chain joins TRBV7-8 to TRBJ2-3; weak D call: TRBD2 (6 bases). Germline lookup yields CDR1 SGHVS and CDR2 FQNEAQ. CDR3 size: 14 residues. With 0 bases removed from V and 4 bases from J, the gap between germline ends came to 8 bases. The CDR3 DNA reads as TGTGCCAGCAGCTTAGCTAGCGGTCCAGATACGCAGTATTTT. Protein sequence: CASSLASGPDTQYF.

The chain links TRBV7-8 to TRBJ1-2; D might be TRBD1 (5 bases). Between the trimmed V and J ends, which lost 3 bases and 7 bases, there was a span of 12 bases. The germline V gene encodes CDR1 SGHVS and CDR2 FQNEAQ. The CDR3 extends over 13 amino acids. The CDR3 DNA follows: TGTGCCAGCAGCTTCGGGGGGAGAAGTGGCTACACCTTC. Translating gives CASSFGGRSGYTF.

J is TRBJ1-5 and V is TRBV3-1 (or the pseudogene TRBV3-2); no firm D call. This CDR3 is 19 amino acids long. Germline CDR1 LGHDT, CDR2 YNNKEL (reference sequence). The ends were cut back, 0 bases at V and 0 bases at J, with 18 bases in the middle. This CDR3 is CASSQDSGGWGSSNQPQHF. DNA of the CDR3: TGTGCCAGCAGCCAAGACTCGGGAGGGTGGGGTTCTAGCAATCAGCCCCAGCATTTT.

This clone was counted only a few times. This chain joins TRBV9 and TRBJ2-1, with 8 positions matching TRBD2. This CDR3 region has 16 residues. CDR1 is SGDLS and CDR2 is YYNGEE in the germline V gene. The V gene end was trimmed by 3 bases and the J gene end by 0 bases; junction bases not matched to a gene: 5. This CDR3 is CASSASSGYSYNEQFF. The CDR3 nucleotides are TGTGCCAGCAGCGCCTCTAGCGGGTACTCCTACAATGAGCAGTTCTTC.

V and J are TRBV5-1 and TRBJ2-7; TRBD1 matches at 12 bases. The J segment lost 4 bases and the V segment lost 8 bases, leaving 13 bases of the junction unmatched. Germline CDR1 and CDR2: SGHRS and YFSETQ. The CDR3 totals 16 residues. CDR3 sequence: CASYAGTGGSYYEQYF. The DNA for the CDR3 is TGCGCCAGTTACGCCGGGACAGGGGGCTCCTATTACGAGCAGTACTTC.

The rearrangement uses TRBV9 and TRBJ1-2; D might be TRBD1 (6 bases). The CDR3 is 16 residues long. Trimming stripped 3 bases from V and 1 base from J, with 16 bases between. Germline values: CDR1 SGDLS, CDR2 YYNGEE. The CDR3 nucleotides read TGTGCCAGCAGCGCCTCAGGGGACATTTTTAACTATGGCTACACCTTC. Translated, it gives CASSASGDIFNYGYTF. The whole variable domain, filled in from reference TRBV9 and TRBJ1-2, reads DSGVTQTPKHLITATGQRVTLRCSPRSGDLSVYWYQQSLDQGLQFLIQYYNGEERAKGNILERFSAQQFPDLHSELNLSSLELGDSALYFCASSASGDIFNYGYTFGSGTRLTVV.

The V gene is TRBV19, the J gene TRBJ2-5; TRBD1 might be the D (5 bases). Trimming cost V 3 bases and J 1 base, with 12 bases left between them. The germline gives CDR1 LNHDA, CDR2 SQIVND (reference sequence). The CDR3 is made up of 15 amino acids. CDR3 protein: CASSISTVTQETQYF. In nucleotides, the CDR3 is TGTGCCAGTAGTATTTCGACAGTCACCCAAGAGACCCAGTACTTC.

The chain has TRBV5-6 and TRBJ2-3; 13 bases map to TRBD2. The V and J ends lost 0 bases and 7 bases, in that order; junction bases with no gene match: 2. This CDR3 comprises 15 residues. Germline-derived CDR1 and CDR2 are SGHDT and YYEEEE. The CDR3 coding sequence is TGTGCCAGCAGCTTGGGACTAGCGGGGGGAAATACGCAGTATTTT. Protein sequence: CASSLGLAGGNTQYF.

This chain uses TRBV10-3 with TRBJ2-6; TRBD1 agrees at 12 bases. The junction had 6 bases not matched to a gene; V was cut back by 10 bases and J by 2 bases. CDR1 and CDR2 (germline): ENHRY, SYGVKD. This CDR3 has 16 amino acids. The CDR3 DNA follows: TGTGCCACTGCGGGACAGGGGGCGACTGGGGCCAACGTCCTGACTTTC. It codes for CATAGQGATGANVLTF.

This sequence joins TRBV4-3 and TRBJ1-2, with D possibly being TRBD1 (6 bases). Germline loops: CDR1 LGHNA, CDR2 YSLEER. This CDR3 spans 15 amino acids. V was shortened by 2 bases and J by 5 bases, with 15 bases between the two germline ends. CDR3 sequence reads: CASSQSRGPVYGYTF. CDR3 nucleotides: TGCGCCAGCAGCCAATCGCGGGGGCCCGTATATGGCTACACCTTC.

This clone has at least ten counts. This sequence joins TRBV19 and TRBJ1-3; tentative D call: TRBD1 (5 bases). Germline V CDR1 and CDR2: LNHDA, SQIVND (reference sequence). This CDR3 spans 15 amino acids. Trimming pared 1 base from V and 1 base from J, leaving 8 bases between. CDR3 bases: TGTGCCAGTAGTATAGGAAGGGGATCTGGAAACACCATATATTTT. Translating gives CASSIGRGSGNTIYF.

The V gene is TRBV7-3, the J gene TRBJ1-2; D gene uncertain. V gave up 1 base and J gave up 7 bases, with 13 bases separating them. CDR1 and CDR2 from the germline V gene are SGHTA and FQGTGA. This CDR3 comprises 14 residues. The CDR3 DNA reads TGTGCCAGCAGCTTAATCCCTCCTAGTTCTGGCTACACCTTC. Its protein product is CASSLIPPSSGYTF.

This clone was recorded once. The chain links TRBV2 to TRBJ1-1; D is ambiguous. From germline, CDR1 is SNHLY and CDR2 FYNNEI. V lost 8 bases, J lost 2 bases, and 15 bases lay in between. CDR3 length equals 14 residues. CDR3 sequence reads: CASPLGGANTEAFF. CDR3 nucleotide sequence: TGTGCCAGCCCCTTGGGAGGCGCAAACACTGAAGCTTTCTTT.

V usage is TRBV19 and J usage is TRBJ1-1; possible D gene TRBD1, 5 bases. The length of the CDR3 is 14 residues. CDR1 and CDR2 (germline): LNHDA, SQIVND (reference sequence). Trimming shortened V by 7 bases and J by 4 bases, and 16 bases separated the two germline ends. Written as DNA, the CDR3 is TGTGCCAGTATTCCGCAGGGTTCGGTCACTGAAGCTTTCTTT. It specifies CASIPQGSVTEAFF.

The chain joins TRBV4-1 to TRBJ2-3, with 8 bases that match TRBD2. The V gene's germline CDR1 is MGHRA and CDR2 YSYEKL. This CDR3 is built from 15 residues. The ends lost 8 bases at V and 1 base at J; junction bases unmatched: 8. CDR3 sequence reads: CASQLGGGRTDTQYF. In DNA, the CDR3 is TGCGCCAGCCAGCTCGGGGGGGGCCGCACAGATACGCAGTATTTT.

The V and J genes are TRBV12-5 and TRBJ1-1; D remains ambiguous. Germline V lookup: CDR1 LGHNT, CDR2 FRNRAP. CDR3 size: 14 residues. Trimming took 4 bases from V and 6 from J, leaving 15 bases between them. The CDR3 DNA reads TGTGCTAGTGGTTCCCTCCCACAAAGTTCTGAAGCTTTCTTT. It is translated as CASGSLPQSSEAFF.

V usage is TRBV5-6 and J usage is TRBJ1-2, with D uncertain. Germline values: CDR1 SGHDT, CDR2 YYEEEE. CDR3 length equals 13 residues. The V end lost 0 bases, the J end lost 4 bases, and 7 bases lay between the germline ends. The CDR3 is CASSLGQSYGYTF. The CDR3 DNA follows: TGTGCCAGCAGCTTGGGACAAAGCTATGGCTACACCTTC. Looking up the rest from reference TRBV5-6 and TRBJ1-2 gives the full variable domain: DAGVTQSPTHLIKTRGQQVTLRCSPKSGHDTVSWYQQALGQGPQFIFQYYEEEERQRGNFPDRFSGHQFPNYSSELNVNALLLGDSALYLCASSLGQSYGYTFGSGTRLTVV.

V usage is TRBV3-1 (or the pseudogene TRBV3-2) and J usage is TRBJ2-7, with TRBD2 matching over 9 bases. This CDR3 comprises 17 residues. Trimming took 2 bases from V and 0 from J; bases not matched to a gene: 8. Germline values: CDR1 LGHDT, CDR2 YNNKEL (reference sequence). The CDR3 DNA is TGTGCCAGCAGCCAATCAAGCGGGGGGACGAACTCCTACGAGCAGTACTTC. Amino acids: CASSQSSGGTNSYEQYF.

The chain is built from TRBV5-4 and TRBJ1-2; TRBD1 is a possible D gene (5 bases). CDR1 is SGHNT and CDR2 is YYREEE in the germline V gene (reference sequence). Deletions cut 5 bases from V and 4 bases from J, with 18 bases between. This CDR3 has 15 amino acids. CDR3 in amino acids: CASRPNQGPAYGYTF. CDR3 DNA: TGTGCCAGCAGACCCAATCAGGGTCCTGCCTATGGCTACACCTTC.

This clone is a singleton in its sample. The CDR3 loop is CASSQDSGQLSDYTF. The DNA of the CDR3 is TGCGCCAGCAGCCAAGATTCGGGACAGTTGAGTGACTACACCTTC. The rearrangement joins TRBV4-3 to TRBJ1-2, with 7 positions matching TRBD1. This CDR3 is built from 15 residues. From germline, CDR1 is LGHNA and CDR2 YSLEER. With 0 bases clipped from V and 10 bases from J, the junction kept 11 bases outside the gene matches.

As DNA, the CDR3 is TGTGCCAGCTCACCACCGGGCAGCCCATACAATGAGCAGTTCTTC. This gives the protein CASSPPGSPYNEQFF. The gene calls are TRBV18 and TRBJ2-1; no reliable D call. The CDR3 totals 15 residues. With 0 bases removed from V and 4 bases from J, the gap between germline ends came to 10 bases. The germline CDR1 and CDR2 sequences are KGHSH and LQKENI.

As DNA, the CDR3 is TGCGCCACCATTCGACAGGAGGCTGAAGCTTTCTTT. Translation: CATIRQEAEAFF. This rearrangement joins TRBV10-1 to TRBJ1-1; weak D call: TRBD1 (6 bases). The CDR3 extends over 12 amino acids. Trimming took 10 bases from V and 6 from J, leaving 15 bases between them. CDR1 is WNHNN, CDR2 SYGVQD, per germline (reference sequence).

The chain carries TRBV7-2 and TRBJ1-2, with D perhaps matching TRBD1 (6 bases). Between the trimmed V and J ends, which lost 5 bases and 2 bases, there was a span of 9 bases. There are 13 residues in the CDR3. CDR1 and CDR2 from the germline V gene are SGHTA and FQGNSA. CDR3 sequence reads: CASSPTGNYGYTF. The CDR3, as DNA: TGTGCCAGCAGCCCAACAGGGAACTATGGCTACACCTTC. Full variable domain (missing parts from reference TRBV7-2 and TRBJ1-2): GAGVSQSPSNKVTEKGKDVELRCDPISGHTALYWYRQSLGQGLEFLIYFQGNSAPDKSGLPSDRFSAERTGGSVSTLTIQRTQQEDSAVYLCASSPTGNYGYTFGSGTRLTVV.

This sequence joins TRBV6-2 or TRBV6-3 and TRBJ2-7, with 10 bases matching TRBD1. The V gene end was trimmed by 6 bases and the J gene end by 5 bases; junction bases not matched to a gene: 7. The CDR3 is 14 residues long. The germline CDR1 and CDR2 sequences are MNHEY and SVGEGT. The CDR3, as DNA: TGTGCCAGCAGCGGTAGACAGGGGGCAAACGAGCAGTACTTC. Its translation is CASSGRQGANEQYF.

The rearrangement links TRBV16 to TRBJ1-5; D ambiguous. V was cut by 0 bases and J by 0 bases, with 9 bases left in between. CDR3 length: 16 amino acids. The germline CDR1 and CDR2 sequences are KGHSY and FQNENV. In DNA form, the CDR3 reads TGTGCCAGCAGCCAATCGCTACAGAATAGCAATCAGCCCCAGCATTTT. It translates to CASSQSLQNSNQPQHF. Full variable domain (outside the CDR3, taken from reference TRBV16 and TRBJ1-5): GEEVAQTPKHLVRGEGQKAKLYCAPIKGHSYVFWYQQVLKNEFKFLISFQNENVFDETGMPKERFSAKCLPNSPCSLEIQATKLEDSAVYFCASSQSLQNSNQPQHFGDGTRLSIL.